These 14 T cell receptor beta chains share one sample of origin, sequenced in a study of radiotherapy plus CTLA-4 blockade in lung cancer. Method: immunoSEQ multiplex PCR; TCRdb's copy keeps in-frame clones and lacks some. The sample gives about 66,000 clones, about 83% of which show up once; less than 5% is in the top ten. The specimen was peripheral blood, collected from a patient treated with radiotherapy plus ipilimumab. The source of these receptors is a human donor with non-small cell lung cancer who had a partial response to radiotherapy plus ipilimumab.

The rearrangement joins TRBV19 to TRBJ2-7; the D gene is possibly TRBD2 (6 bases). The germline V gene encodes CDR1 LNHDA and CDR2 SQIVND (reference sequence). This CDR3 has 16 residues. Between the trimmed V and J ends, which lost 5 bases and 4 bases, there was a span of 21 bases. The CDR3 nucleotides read TGTGCCAGTAGTTCCGGGGGTGCGGTGTATGGGTACGAGCAGTACTTC. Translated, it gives CASSSGGAVYGYEQYF. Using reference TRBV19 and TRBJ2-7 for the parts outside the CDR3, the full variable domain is DGGITQSPKYLFRKEGQNVTLSCEQNLNHDAMYWYRQDPGQGLRLIYYSQIVNDFQKGDIAEGYSVSREKKESFPLTVTSAQKNPTAFYLCASSSGGAVYGYEQYFGPGTRLTVT.

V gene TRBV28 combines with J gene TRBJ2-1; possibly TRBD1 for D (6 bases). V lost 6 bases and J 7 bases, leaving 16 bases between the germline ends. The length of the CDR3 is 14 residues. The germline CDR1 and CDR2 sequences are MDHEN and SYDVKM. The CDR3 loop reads CASSNPVGANEQFF. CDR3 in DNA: TGTGCCAGCAGCAATCCTGTGGGGGCAAATGAGCAGTTCTTC.

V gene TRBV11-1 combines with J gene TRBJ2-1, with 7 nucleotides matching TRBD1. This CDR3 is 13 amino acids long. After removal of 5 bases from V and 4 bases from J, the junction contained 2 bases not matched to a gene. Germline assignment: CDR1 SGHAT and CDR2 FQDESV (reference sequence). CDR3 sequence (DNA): TGTGCCAGCAGCCGACAGGGATACAATGAGCAGTTCTTC. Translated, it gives CASSRQGYNEQFF.

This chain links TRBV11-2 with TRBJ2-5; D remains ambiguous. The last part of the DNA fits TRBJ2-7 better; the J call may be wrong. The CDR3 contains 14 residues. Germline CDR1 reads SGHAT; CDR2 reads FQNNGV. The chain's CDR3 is CASSPDLVSYEQYF. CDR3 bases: TGTGCCAGCAGCCCAGATCTAGTCTCCTACGAGCAGTACTTC.

DNA of the CDR3: TGTGCCAGCAGTGCCGAGCGGTCAGGGGAAAACATTCAGTACTTC. This encodes CASSAERSGENIQYF. The V gene is TRBV2, the J gene TRBJ2-4, with D maybe TRBD1 (6 bases). In germline, CDR1 is SNHLY, CDR2 FYNNEI. Trimming took 4 bases from V and 5 from J, leaving 15 bases between them. The CDR3 consists of 15 residues.

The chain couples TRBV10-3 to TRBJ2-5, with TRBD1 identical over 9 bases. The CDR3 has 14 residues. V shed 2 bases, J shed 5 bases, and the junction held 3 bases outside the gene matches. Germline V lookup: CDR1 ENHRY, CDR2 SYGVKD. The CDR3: CAISETQGAETQYF. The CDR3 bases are TGTGCCATCAGTGAGACACAGGGGGCTGAGACCCAGTACTTC.

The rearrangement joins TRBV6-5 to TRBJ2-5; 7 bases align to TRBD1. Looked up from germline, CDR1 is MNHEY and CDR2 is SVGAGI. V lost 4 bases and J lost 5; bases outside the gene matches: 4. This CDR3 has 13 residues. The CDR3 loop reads CASSSDREETQYF. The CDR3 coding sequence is TGTGCCAGCAGTTCTGACAGGGAGGAGACCCAGTACTTC.

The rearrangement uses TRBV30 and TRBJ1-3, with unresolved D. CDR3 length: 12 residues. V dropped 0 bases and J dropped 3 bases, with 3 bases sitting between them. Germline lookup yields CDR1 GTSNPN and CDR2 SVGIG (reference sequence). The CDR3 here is CAWSVHGNTIYF. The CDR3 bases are TGTGCCTGGAGTGTACATGGAAACACCATATATTTT.

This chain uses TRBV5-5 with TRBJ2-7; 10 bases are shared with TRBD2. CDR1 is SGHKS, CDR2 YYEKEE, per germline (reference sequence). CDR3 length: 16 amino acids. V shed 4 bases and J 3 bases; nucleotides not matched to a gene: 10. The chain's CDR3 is CASSPRASGSVYEQYF. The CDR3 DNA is TGTGCCAGCAGCCCAAGGGCTAGCGGGAGTGTCTACGAGCAGTACTTC.

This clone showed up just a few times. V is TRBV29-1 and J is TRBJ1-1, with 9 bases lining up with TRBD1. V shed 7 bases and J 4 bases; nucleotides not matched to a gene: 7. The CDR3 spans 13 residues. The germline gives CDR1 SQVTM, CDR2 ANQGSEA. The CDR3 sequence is CSAHRGQGTEAFF. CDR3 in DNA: TGCAGCGCCCATAGGGGACAGGGCACTGAAGCTTTCTTT.

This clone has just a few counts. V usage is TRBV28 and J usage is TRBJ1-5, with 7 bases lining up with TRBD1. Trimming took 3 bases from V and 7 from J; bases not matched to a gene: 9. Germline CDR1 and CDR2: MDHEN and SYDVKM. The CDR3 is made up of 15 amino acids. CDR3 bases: TGTGCCAGCAGTTTGGCGGGGCAGGGGGGACAGCCCCAGCATTTT. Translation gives CASSLAGQGGQPQHF.

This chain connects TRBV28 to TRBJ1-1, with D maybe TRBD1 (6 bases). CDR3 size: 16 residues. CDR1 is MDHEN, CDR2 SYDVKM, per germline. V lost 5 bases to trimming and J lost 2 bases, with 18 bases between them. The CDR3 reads CASSLLAGDLNTEAFF. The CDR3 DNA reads TGTGCCAGCAGTCTCCTCGCAGGGGACCTAAACACTGAAGCTTTCTTT.

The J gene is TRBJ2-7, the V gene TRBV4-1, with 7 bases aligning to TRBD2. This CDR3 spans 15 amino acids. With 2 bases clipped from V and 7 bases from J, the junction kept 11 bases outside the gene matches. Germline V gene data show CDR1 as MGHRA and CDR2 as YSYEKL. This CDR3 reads CASSQIGGEAEEQYF. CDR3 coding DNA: TGCGCCAGCAGCCAAATTGGGGGGGAGGCCGAGGAGCAGTACTTC.

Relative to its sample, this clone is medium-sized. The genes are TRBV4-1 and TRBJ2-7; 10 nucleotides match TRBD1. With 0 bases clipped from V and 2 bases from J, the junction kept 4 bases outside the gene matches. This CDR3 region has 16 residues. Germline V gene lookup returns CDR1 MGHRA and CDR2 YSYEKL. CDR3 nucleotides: TGCGCCAGCAGCCAAGAACCCGGGACAGGGGCCTACGAGCAGTACTTC. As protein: CASSQEPGTGAYEQYF.